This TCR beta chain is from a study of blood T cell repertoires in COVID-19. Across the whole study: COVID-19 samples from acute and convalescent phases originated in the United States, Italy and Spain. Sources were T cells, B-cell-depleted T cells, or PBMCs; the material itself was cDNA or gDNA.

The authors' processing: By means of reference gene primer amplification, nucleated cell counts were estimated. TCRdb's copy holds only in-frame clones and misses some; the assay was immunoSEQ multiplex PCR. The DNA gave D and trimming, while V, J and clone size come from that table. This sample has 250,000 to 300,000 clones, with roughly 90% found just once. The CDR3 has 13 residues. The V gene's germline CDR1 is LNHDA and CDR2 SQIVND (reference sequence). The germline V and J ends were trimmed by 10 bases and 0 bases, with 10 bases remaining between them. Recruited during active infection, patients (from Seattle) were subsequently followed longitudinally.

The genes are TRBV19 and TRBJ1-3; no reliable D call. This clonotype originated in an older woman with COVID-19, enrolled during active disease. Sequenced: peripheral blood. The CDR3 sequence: CATERGSGNTIYF. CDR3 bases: TGTGCCACCGAACGGGGCTCTGGAAACACCATATATTTT.